This TCR beta chain comes out of a study of blood T cells in healthy people across ages. Whole-study results and caveats: The lack of PBMC sorting stopped any conclusive naive versus antigen-experienced comparison.

Trimming left V 5 bases short and J 0 bases short, with 11 bases between. The CDR3 runs 14 residues. Germline V lookup: CDR1 MDHEN, CDR2 SYDVKM. Each donor had 8.5 to 10 milliliters of peripheral blood drawn. Samples had at least 6 million PBMCs isolated from them. A second 7 to 11 cycle PCR used barcoded and J-beta primers. TCRdb itself ran the 5' RACE reads through MiXCR, one entry per CDR3 protein. Of hundreds of thousands of distinct CDR3 sequences in the sample, about 42% are singletons; the top ten hold about 21%. Notes on this clonotype: Its antigen is currently unknown.

The clonotype was recovered from a man between 60 and 75 years old in good health. Sequencing input: blood. The chain has TRBV28 and TRBJ2-7, with D perhaps matching TRBD1 (6 bases). The CDR3 sequence is CASSPTGHSYEQYF. DNA of the CDR3: TGTGCCAGCAGTCCTACAGGGCACTCCTACGAGCAGTACTTC.